Sequencing of this TCR beta chain was carried out in a study of T cells after yellow fever vaccination. This clonotype was detected many times. A process of 5'RACE template switching, which added a universal primer site and UMIs, was used to make TCR cDNA. Via MiXCR, TCRdb re-called the 5' RACE reads, giving one row per CDR3 protein. The sample holds a few hundred thousand distinct CDR3 sequences, 4.1% seen once. The receptor comes from a young man who received the YFV17D yellow fever vaccine. Specimen: PBMCs, collected 5 days after the yellow fever booster vaccination.

CDR3 DNA sequence: TGCGCCAGCAGTCTCCTGACAGCGGGAAGCTCCTACGAGCAGTACTTC. Translated: CASSLLTAGSSYEQYF. The chain uses TRBV5-1 and TRBJ2-7; TRBD2 aligns across 7 bases. From germline, CDR1 is SGHRS and CDR2 YFSETQ. The CDR3 is 16 residues long. The V segment lost 5 bases and the J segment 0 bases; nucleotides outside the gene matches: 11.